This T cell receptor (beta chain) was obtained from a study of cytomegalovirus exposure and HLA in healthy donors. Study as a whole: The same platform was used for the 120 validation repertoires and the approximately 670 first-cohort repertoires, a later analysis reported. Whole-study results and caveats: Subsequent analysis found a tendency for first-cohort TCR clusters to co-occur within the 120 validation repertoires. Cytomegalovirus-associated TCR beta chains were listed, numbering roughly 150.

The CDR3 consists of 17 residues. With 5 bases clipped from V and 7 bases from J, the junction kept 12 bases outside the gene matches. Germline assignment: CDR1 MNHEY and CDR2 SMNVEV (reference sequence). Details on this clone: The target antigen is unknown.

Produced via immunoSEQ multiplex PCR; TCRdb's table is partial and in-frame only. The sample shows 250,000 to 350,000 clones, roughly 90% of them seen only once. The receptor's source is a woman aged 18-29 years in good health and CMV-seronegative. Sequences were obtained from PBMCs. The chain uses TRBV27 and TRBJ2-1; 12 bases line up with TRBD2. The DNA of the CDR3 is TGTGCCAGCAGTCATCCGGGACTAGCGGGTATCAGGAATGAGCAGTTCTTC. Translated: CASSHPGLAGIRNEQFF.